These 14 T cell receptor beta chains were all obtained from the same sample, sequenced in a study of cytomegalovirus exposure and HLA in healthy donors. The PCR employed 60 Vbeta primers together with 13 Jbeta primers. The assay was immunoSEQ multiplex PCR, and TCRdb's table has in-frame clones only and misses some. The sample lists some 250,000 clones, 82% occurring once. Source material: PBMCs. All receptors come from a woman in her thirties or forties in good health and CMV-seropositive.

Written as DNA, the CDR3 is TGCGCCAGCAGCCAAGATCCAGCGGGGGGAGATACGCAGTATTTT. Protein: CASSQDPAGGDTQYF. The J gene is TRBJ2-3, the V gene TRBV4-3; 9 nucleotides agree with TRBD2. V shed 0 bases, J shed 5 bases, and the junction held 3 bases outside the gene matches. The CDR3 has 15 residues. Germline lookup yields CDR1 LGHNA and CDR2 YSLEER.

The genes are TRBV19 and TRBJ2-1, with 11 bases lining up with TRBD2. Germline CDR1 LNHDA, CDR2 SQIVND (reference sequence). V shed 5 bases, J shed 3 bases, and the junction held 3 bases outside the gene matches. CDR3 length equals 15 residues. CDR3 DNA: TGTGCCAGTAGTTGGGGGACTAGCGGCTACAATGAGCAGTTCTTC. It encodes CASSWGTSGYNEQFF.

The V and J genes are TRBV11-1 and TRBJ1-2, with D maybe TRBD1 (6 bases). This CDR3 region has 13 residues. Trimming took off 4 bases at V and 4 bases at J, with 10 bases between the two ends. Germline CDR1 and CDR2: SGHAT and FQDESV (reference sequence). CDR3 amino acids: CASSSRGFYGYTF. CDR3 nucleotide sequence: TGTGCCAGCAGCTCGAGGGGGTTCTATGGCTACACCTTC.

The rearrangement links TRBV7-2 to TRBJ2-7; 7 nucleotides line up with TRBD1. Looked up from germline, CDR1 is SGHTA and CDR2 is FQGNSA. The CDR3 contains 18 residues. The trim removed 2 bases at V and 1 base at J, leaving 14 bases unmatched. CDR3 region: CASSLPERGQRTSYEQYF. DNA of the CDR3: TGTGCCAGCAGCTTACCTGAAAGGGGACAGCGAACTTCCTACGAGCAGTACTTC.

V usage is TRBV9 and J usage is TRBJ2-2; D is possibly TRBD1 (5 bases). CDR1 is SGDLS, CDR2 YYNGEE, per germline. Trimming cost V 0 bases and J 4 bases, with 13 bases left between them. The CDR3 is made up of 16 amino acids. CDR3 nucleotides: TGTGCCAGCAGCGTAGTGGCGGACACCAGCACCGGGGAGCTGTTTTTT. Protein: CASSVVADTSTGELFF.

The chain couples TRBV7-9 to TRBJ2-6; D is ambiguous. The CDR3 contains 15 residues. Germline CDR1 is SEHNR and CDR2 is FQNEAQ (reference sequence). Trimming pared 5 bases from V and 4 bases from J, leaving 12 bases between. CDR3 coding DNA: TGTGCCAGCAGCCCGCCAGGTTTGGGGGCCAACGTCCTGACTTTC. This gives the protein CASSPPGLGANVLTF.

The CDR3 bases are TGTGCCAGTAGTATCCAGGTTTACACTGAAGCTTTCTTT. Translating it yields CASSIQVYTEAFF. V gene TRBV19 combines with J gene TRBJ1-1; unclear D gene. V lost 3 bases and J lost 3, with 8 bases in between. Germline CDR1 LNHDA, CDR2 SQIVND (reference sequence). The CDR3 has 13 amino acids. The full variable domain, in which reference TRBV19 and TRBJ1-1 provide the parts outside the CDR3, is DGGITQSPKYLFRKEGQNVTLSCEQNLNHDAMYWYRQDPGQGLRLIYYSQIVNDFQKGDIAEGYSVSREKKESFPLTVTSAQKNPTAFYLCASSIQVYTEAFFGQGTRLTVV.

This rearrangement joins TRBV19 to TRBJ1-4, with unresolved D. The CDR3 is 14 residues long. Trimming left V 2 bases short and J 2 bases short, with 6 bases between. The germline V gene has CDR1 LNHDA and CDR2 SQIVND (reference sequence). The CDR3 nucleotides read TGTGCCAGTAGTATACGAGCTACTAATGAAAAACTGTTTTTT. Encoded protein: CASSIRATNEKLFF.

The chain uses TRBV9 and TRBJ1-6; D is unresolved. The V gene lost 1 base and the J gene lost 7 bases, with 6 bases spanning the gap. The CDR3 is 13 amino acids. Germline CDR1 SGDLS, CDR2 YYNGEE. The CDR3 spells CASSVLENSPLHF. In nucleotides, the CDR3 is TGTGCCAGCAGCGTACTAGAGAATTCACCCCTCCACTTT.

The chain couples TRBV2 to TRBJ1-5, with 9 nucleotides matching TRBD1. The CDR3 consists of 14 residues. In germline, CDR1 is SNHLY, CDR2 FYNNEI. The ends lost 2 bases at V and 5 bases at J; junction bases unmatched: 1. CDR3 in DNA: TGTGCCAGCAGTGAAAGGGACAGGGATCAGCCCCAGCATTTT. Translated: CASSERDRDQPQHF.

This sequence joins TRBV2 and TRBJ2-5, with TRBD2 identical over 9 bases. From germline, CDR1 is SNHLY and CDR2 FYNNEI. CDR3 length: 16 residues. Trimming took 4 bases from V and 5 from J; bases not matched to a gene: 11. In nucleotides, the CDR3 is TGTGCCAGCAGTGGACGCCGGCTAGCGGGGACGGAGACCCAGTACTTC. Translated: CASSGRRLAGTETQYF.

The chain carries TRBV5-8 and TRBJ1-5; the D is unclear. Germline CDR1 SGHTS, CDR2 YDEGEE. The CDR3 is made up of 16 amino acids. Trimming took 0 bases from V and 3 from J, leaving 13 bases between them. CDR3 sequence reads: CASSLVRLDINQPQHF. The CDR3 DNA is TGTGCCAGCAGCTTGGTGCGGTTAGATATCAATCAGCCCCAGCATTTT.

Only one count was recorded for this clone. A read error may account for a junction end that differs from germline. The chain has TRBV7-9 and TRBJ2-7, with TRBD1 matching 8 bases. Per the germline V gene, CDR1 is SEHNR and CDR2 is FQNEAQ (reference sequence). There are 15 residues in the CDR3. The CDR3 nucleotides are TGTTCCAGCAGCTATCACGGACAGGGAATCCACGAGCAGTACTTC. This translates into CSSSYHGQGIHEQYF.

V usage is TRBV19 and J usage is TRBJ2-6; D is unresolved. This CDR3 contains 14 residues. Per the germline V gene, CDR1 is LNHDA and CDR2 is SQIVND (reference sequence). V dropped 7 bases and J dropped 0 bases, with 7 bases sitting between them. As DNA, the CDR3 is TGTGCCAGTAAAGGAGTCTCTGGGGCCAACGTCCTGACTTTC. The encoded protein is CASKGVSGANVLTF.